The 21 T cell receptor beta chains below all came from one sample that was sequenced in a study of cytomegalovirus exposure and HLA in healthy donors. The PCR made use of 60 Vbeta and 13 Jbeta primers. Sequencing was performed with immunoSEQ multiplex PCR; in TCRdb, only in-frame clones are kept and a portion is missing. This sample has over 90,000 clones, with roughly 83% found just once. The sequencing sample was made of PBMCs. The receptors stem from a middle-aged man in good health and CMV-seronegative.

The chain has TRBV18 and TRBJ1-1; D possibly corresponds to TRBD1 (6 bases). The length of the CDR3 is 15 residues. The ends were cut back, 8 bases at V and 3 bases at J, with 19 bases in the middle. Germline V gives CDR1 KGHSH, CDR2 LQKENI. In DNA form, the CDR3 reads TGTGCCAGCACCCCAGGGGCCACCCTGGACACTGAAGCTTTCTTT. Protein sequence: CASTPGATLDTEAFF.

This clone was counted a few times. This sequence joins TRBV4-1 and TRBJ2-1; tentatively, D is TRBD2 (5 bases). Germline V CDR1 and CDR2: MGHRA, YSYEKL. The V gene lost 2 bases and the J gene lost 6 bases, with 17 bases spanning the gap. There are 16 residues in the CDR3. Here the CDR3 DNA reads TGCGCCAGCAGCCAAAGGGCTAGCCCCGCCCTCAATGAGCAGTTCTTC. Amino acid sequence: CASSQRASPALNEQFF.

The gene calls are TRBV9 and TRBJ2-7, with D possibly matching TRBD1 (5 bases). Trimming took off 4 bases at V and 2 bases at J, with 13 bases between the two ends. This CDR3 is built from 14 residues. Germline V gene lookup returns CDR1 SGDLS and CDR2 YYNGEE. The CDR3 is CASSPGGAAYEQYF. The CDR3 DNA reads TGTGCCAGCAGCCCAGGTGGGGCAGCCTACGAGCAGTACTTC. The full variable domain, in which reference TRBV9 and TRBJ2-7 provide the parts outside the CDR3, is DSGVTQTPKHLITATGQRVTLRCSPRSGDLSVYWYQQSLDQGLQFLIQYYNGEERAKGNILERFSAQQFPDLHSELNLSSLELGDSALYFCASSPGGAAYEQYFGPGTRLTVT.

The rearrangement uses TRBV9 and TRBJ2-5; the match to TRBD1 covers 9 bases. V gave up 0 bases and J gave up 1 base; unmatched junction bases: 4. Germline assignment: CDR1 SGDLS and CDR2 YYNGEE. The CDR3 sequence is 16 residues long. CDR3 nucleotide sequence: TGTGCCAGCAGCGTAGGGACAGGGGCAGTCCAAGAGACCCAGTACTTC. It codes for CASSVGTGAVQETQYF. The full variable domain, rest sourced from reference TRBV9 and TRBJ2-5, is DSGVTQTPKHLITATGQRVTLRCSPRSGDLSVYWYQQSLDQGLQFLIQYYNGEERAKGNILERFSAQQFPDLHSELNLSSLELGDSALYFCASSVGTGAVQETQYFGPGTRLLVL.

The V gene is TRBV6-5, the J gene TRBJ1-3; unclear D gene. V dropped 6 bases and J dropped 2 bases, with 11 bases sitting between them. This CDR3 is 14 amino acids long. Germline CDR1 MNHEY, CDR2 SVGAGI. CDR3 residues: CASRSRVAGNTIYF. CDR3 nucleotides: TGTGCCAGCAGATCCCGGGTCGCTGGAAACACCATATATTTT.

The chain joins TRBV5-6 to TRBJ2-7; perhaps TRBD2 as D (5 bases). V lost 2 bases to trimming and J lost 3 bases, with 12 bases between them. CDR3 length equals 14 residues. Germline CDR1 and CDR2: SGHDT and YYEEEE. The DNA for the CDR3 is TGTGCCAGCAGCTTACGGGGATCCGTCTACGAGCAGTACTTC. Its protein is CASSLRGSVYEQYF.

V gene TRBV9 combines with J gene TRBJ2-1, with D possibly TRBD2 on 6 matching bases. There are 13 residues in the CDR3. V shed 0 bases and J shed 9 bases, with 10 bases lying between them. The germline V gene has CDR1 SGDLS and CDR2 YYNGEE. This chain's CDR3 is CASSVVMGGEQFF. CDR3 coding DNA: TGTGCCAGCAGCGTAGTTATGGGGGGTGAGCAGTTCTTC.

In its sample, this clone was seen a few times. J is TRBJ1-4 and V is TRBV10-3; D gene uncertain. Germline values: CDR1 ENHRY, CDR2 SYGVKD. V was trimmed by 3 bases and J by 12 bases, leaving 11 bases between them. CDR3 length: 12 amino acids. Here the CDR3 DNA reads TGTGCCATCAGTGACAGACCCGAGGAACTGTTTTTT. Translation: CAISDRPEELFF.

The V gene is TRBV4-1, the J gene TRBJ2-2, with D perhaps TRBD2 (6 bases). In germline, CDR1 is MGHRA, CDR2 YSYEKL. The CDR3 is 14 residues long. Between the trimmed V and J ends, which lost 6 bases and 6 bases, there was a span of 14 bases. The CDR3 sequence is CASRVEGSSGELFF. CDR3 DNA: TGCGCCAGCAGAGTGGAGGGGTCGTCCGGGGAGCTGTTTTTT.

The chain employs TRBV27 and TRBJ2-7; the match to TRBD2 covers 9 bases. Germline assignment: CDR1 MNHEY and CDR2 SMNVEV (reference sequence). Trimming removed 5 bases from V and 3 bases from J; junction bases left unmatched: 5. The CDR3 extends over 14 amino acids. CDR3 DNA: TGTGCCAGCAGTAAACGGACTAGCGTCTACGAGCAGTACTTC. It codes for CASSKRTSVYEQYF.

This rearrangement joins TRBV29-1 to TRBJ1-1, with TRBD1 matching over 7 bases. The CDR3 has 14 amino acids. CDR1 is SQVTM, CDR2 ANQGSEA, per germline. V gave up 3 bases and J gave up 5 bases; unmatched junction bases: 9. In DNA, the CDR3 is TGCAGCGTTGAGATCGGGGACAGACGGACTGAAGCTTTCTTT. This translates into CSVEIGDRRTEAFF.

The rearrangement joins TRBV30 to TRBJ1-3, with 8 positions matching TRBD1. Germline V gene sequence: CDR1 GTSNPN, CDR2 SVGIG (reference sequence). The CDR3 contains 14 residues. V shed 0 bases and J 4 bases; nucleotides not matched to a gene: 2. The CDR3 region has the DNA TGTGCCTGGAGTGTAACAGGGGGAGGAAACACCATATATTTT. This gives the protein CAWSVTGGGNTIYF.

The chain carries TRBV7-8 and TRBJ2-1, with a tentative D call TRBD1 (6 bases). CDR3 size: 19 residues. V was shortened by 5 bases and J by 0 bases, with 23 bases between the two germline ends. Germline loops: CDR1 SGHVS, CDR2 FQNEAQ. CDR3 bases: TGTGCCAGCAGCCCGAGAGACAGGCGGATTTTGAGCTCCTACAATGAGCAGTTCTTC. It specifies CASSPRDRRILSSYNEQFF.

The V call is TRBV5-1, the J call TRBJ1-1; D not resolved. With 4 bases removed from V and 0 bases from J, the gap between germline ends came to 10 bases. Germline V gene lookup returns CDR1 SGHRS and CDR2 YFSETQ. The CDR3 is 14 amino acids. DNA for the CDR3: TGCGCCAGCAGCACGCAAACAGTGAACACTGAAGCTTTCTTT. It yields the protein CASSTQTVNTEAFF.

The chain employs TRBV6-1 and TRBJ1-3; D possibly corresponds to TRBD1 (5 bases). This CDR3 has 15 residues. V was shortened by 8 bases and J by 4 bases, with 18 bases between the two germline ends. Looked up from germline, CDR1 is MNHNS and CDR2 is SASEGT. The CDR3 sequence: CASSRGGTGGNTIYF. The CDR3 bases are TGTGCCAGCTCTCGGGGGGGGACGGGGGGAAACACCATATATTTT.

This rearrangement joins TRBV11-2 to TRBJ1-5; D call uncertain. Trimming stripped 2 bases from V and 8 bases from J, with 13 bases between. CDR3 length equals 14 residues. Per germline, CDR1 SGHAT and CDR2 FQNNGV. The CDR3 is CASSLSPTGKPQHF. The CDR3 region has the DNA TGTGCCAGCAGCTTAAGTCCCACGGGGAAGCCCCAGCATTTT.

The CDR3 loop reads CASSLRPTGYQETQYF. The CDR3 DNA reads as TGTGCCAGCAGCCTCAGACCGACAGGATACCAAGAGACCCAGTACTTC. The chain is built from TRBV7-2 and TRBJ2-5; possible D gene TRBD1, 6 bases. Germline-derived CDR1 and CDR2 are SGHTA and FQGNSA. V gave up 5 bases and J gave up 0 bases, with 16 bases separating them. The CDR3 consists of 16 residues.

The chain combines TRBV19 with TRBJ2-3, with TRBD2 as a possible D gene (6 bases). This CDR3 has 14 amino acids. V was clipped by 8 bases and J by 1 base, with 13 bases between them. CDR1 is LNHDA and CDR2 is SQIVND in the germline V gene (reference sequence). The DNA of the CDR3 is TGTGCCAGTCAGGCGGGGCGCGGCACAGATACGCAGTATTTT. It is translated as CASQAGRGTDTQYF.

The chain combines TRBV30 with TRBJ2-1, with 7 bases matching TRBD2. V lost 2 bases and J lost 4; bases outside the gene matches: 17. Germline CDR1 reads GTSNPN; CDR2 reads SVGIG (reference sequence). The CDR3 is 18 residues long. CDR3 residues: CAWSPPPGASGRYNEQFF. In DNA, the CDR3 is TGTGCCTGGAGTCCGCCACCAGGCGCTAGCGGAAGATACAATGAGCAGTTCTTC.

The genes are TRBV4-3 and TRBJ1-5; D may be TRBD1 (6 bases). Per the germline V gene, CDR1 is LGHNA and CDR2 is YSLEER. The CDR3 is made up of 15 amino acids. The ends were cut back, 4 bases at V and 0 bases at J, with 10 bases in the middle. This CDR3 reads CASSPGHYSNQPQHF. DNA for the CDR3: TGCGCCAGCAGCCCGGGACACTATAGCAATCAGCCCCAGCATTTT.

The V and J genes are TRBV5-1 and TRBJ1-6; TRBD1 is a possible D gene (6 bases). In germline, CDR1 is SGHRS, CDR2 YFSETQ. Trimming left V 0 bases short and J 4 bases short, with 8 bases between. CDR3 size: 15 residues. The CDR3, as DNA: TGCGCCAGCAGCTTGGACAGGGTTTATAATTCACCCCTCCACTTT. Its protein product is CASSLDRVYNSPLHF.